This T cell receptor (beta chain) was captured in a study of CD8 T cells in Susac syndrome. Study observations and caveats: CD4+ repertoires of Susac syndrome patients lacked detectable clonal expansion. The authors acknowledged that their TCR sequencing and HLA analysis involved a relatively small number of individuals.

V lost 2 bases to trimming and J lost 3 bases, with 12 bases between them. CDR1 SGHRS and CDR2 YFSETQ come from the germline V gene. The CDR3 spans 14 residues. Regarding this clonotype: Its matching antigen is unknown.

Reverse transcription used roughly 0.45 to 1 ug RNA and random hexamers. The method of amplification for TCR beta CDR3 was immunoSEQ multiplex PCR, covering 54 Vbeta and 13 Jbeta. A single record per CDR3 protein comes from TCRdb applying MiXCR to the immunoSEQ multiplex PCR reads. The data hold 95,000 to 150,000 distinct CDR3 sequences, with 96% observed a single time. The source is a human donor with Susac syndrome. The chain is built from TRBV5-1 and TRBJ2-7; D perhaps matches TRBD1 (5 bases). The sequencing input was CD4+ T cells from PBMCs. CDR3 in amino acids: CASSLAGWGYEQYF. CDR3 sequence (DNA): TGCGCCAGCAGCTTAGCAGGGTGGGGCTACGAGCAGTACTTC.